This TCR beta chain is from a study of T cell responses to AZD1222 COVID-19 vaccine. Sequenced by immunoSEQ multiplex PCR; TCRdb stores in-frame clones only, minus some. The table has about 140,000 clones, almost 95% seen once. CDR3 size: 15 residues. Trimming removed 6 bases from V and 0 bases from J, with 13 bases in between. CDR1 is MRHNA and CDR2 is SNTAGT in the germline V gene. The source is an adult who received the AZD1222 COVID-19 vaccine. This chain links TRBV6-4 with TRBJ2-3; D gene unclear. This specimen was peripheral blood, taken 28 days after the second AZD1222 dose. The CDR3 DNA follows: TGTGCCAGCAGCCCCCTCGGGCTTAGCACAGATACGCAGTATTTT. Translation: CASSPLGLSTDTQYF.